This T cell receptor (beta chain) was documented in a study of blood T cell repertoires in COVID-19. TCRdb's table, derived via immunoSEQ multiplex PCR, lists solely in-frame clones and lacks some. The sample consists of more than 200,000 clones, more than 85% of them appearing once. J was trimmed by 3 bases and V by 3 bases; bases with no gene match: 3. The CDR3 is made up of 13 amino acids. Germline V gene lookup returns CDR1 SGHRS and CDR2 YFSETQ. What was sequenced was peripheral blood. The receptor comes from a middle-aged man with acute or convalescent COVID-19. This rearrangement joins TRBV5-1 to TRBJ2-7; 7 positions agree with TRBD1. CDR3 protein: CASSSGDSYEQYF. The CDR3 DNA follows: TGCGCCAGCAGCTCAGGGGACAGCTACGAGCAGTACTTC.